Shown below are 14 T cell receptor beta chains from a single sample sequenced in a study of blood T cell repertoires in COVID-19. Assay used: immunoSEQ multiplex PCR; TCRdb lists only in-frame clones, some missing. The data show approximately 300,000 clones, around 90% seen once. Sequences were obtained from PBMCs or T cells enriched from blood (not recorded which). Every receptor here comes from a man aged 55 to 70 who had recovered from COVID-19.

The chain links TRBV29-1 to TRBJ2-7, with 9 bases fitting TRBD1. The V gene end was trimmed by 6 bases and the J gene end by 5 bases; junction bases not matched to a gene: 14. Per germline, CDR1 SQVTM and CDR2 ANQGSEA. The CDR3 length is 15 residues. DNA of the CDR3: TGCAGCGTGACAAACCGGGACAGGGACCCTCACGAGCAGTACTTC. Translation gives CSVTNRDRDPHEQYF.

The V gene is TRBV5-1, the J gene TRBJ2-1, with TRBD2 identical over 9 bases. Per germline, CDR1 SGHRS and CDR2 YFSETQ. With V trimmed by 4 bases and J by 6 bases, 8 bases remained unmatched. The CDR3 covers 15 residues. The CDR3 is CASSPRLAGVNEQFF. DNA of the CDR3: TGCGCCAGCAGCCCCCGGTTAGCGGGAGTCAATGAGCAGTTCTTC.

V usage is TRBV7-9 and J usage is TRBJ1-5; D is perhaps TRBD1 (6 bases). Trimming stripped 2 bases from V and 0 bases from J, with 14 bases between. There are 17 residues in the CDR3. CDR1 is SEHNR, CDR2 FQNEAQ, per germline (reference sequence). CDR3 coding DNA: TGTGCCAGCAGCTTAATAGGGGGGGCGACTAGCAATCAGCCCCAGCATTTT. This sequence encodes CASSLIGGATSNQPQHF.

This chain joins TRBV5-1 and TRBJ1-1; 7 nucleotides align to TRBD1. V lost 2 bases, J lost 10 bases, and 8 bases stayed unmatched. This CDR3 is built from 13 residues. Germline CDR1 SGHRS, CDR2 YFSETQ. The CDR3: CASSFDRDSPAFF. The DNA for the CDR3 is TGCGCCAGCAGCTTTGACCGGGACAGTCCAGCTTTCTTT. Full variable domain (remainder filled in from reference TRBV5-1 and TRBJ1-1): KAGVTQTPRYLIKTRGQQVTLSCSPISGHRSVSWYQQTPGQGLQFLFEYFSETQRNKGNFPGRFSGRQFSNSRSEMNVSTLELGDSALYLCASSFDRDSPAFFGQGTRLTVV.

The chain links TRBV5-1 to TRBJ2-3; the D is unclear. The germline V gene encodes CDR1 SGHRS and CDR2 YFSETQ. V was clipped by 1 base and J by 2 bases, with 14 bases between them. This CDR3 is built from 16 residues. This CDR3 reads CASSLSSKGATDTQYF. CDR3 sequence (DNA): TGCGCCAGCAGCTTGAGTAGTAAAGGAGCCACAGATACGCAGTATTTT.

The chain employs TRBV3-1 (or the pseudogene TRBV3-2) and TRBJ1-6, with TRBD1 as a possible D gene (6 bases). V lost 3 bases to trimming and J lost 12 bases, with 18 bases between them. Germline assignment: CDR1 LGHDT and CDR2 YNNKEL (reference sequence). This CDR3 has 15 amino acids. In DNA, the CDR3 is TGTGCCAGCAGCCAGGCCCCGACACAGGGTTTACCCCTCCACTTT. Translated, it gives CASSQAPTQGLPLHF.

V is TRBV25-1 and J is TRBJ2-3, with D possibly being TRBD2 (6 bases). V was pared by 3 bases and J by 5 bases, with 18 bases between. The CDR3 consists of 16 residues. From germline, CDR1 is MGHDK and CDR2 SYGVNS. This chain's CDR3 is CASSDLEGRLIDTQYF. The DNA for the CDR3 is TGTGCCAGCAGTGATTTGGAGGGACGGTTGATAGATACGCAGTATTTT.

This clone was detected once. The V and J genes are TRBV18 and TRBJ1-5; 7 bases are shared with TRBD1. The CDR3 loop spans 16 amino acids. The V gene end was trimmed by 1 base and the J gene end by 4 bases; junction bases not matched to a gene: 7. From germline, CDR1 is KGHSH and CDR2 LQKENI. The CDR3 is CASSPQTGQSNQPQHF. The DNA for the CDR3 is TGTGCCAGCTCACCACAAACGGGACAGAGTAATCAGCCCCAGCATTTT.

This clone appeared a single time. The chain is built from TRBV19 and TRBJ2-7, with 9 nucleotides matching TRBD1. The CDR3 contains 13 residues. Germline V lookup: CDR1 LNHDA, CDR2 SQIVND (reference sequence). V gave up 3 bases and J gave up 6 bases; unmatched junction bases: 3. This CDR3 reads CASSIGTGLEQYF. DNA of the CDR3: TGTGCCAGTAGTATCGGGACAGGGCTCGAGCAGTACTTC.

This rearrangement joins TRBV5-8 to TRBJ2-2; D remains unclear. The CDR3 sequence is 17 residues long. Germline values: CDR1 SGHTS, CDR2 YDEGEE. V lost 1 base and J lost 3, with 16 bases in between. Here the CDR3 reads CASSLSLGNRYTGELFF. CDR3 nucleotide sequence: TGTGCCAGCAGCTTGTCACTCGGAAACAGATACACCGGGGAGCTGTTTTTT.

The chain uses TRBV2 and TRBJ2-7; TRBD1 aligns across 7 bases. V trimming: 6 bases; J trimming: 0 bases; junction bases outside the gene matches: 5. Germline V lookup: CDR1 SNHLY, CDR2 FYNNEI. This CDR3 spans 14 amino acids. CDR3 in DNA: TGTGCCAGCAGCGTACAGGGGAGCTCCTACGAGCAGTACTTC. Translated, it gives CASSVQGSSYEQYF.

The rearrangement joins TRBV2 to TRBJ2-1; no clear D gene. The V and J ends lost 2 bases and 0 bases respectively, with 8 bases between them. In germline, CDR1 is SNHLY, CDR2 FYNNEI. The CDR3 has 15 amino acids. In DNA, the CDR3 is TGTGCCAGCAGTGAACAGTCTGGCTCCTACAATGAGCAGTTCTTC. This gives the protein CASSEQSGSYNEQFF.

The chain combines TRBV5-1 with TRBJ2-5, with a tentative D call TRBD1 (6 bases). This CDR3 is 16 amino acids long. Germline assignment: CDR1 SGHRS and CDR2 YFSETQ. V gave up 2 bases and J gave up 1 base, with 15 bases separating them. The CDR3 protein is CASSFFRDTIQETQYF. The CDR3 DNA follows: TGCGCCAGCAGCTTTTTTCGGGACACTATCCAAGAGACCCAGTACTTC.

CDR3 in DNA: TGTGCCAGTAGTATATCCTACACAGGGGGCTATGGCTACACCTTC. Encoded protein: CASSISYTGGYGYTF. The rearrangement links TRBV19 to TRBJ1-2; 8 positions agree with TRBD1. The CDR3 consists of 15 residues. Germline values: CDR1 LNHDA, CDR2 SQIVND (reference sequence). V trimming: 2 bases; J trimming: 4 bases; junction bases outside the gene matches: 6.